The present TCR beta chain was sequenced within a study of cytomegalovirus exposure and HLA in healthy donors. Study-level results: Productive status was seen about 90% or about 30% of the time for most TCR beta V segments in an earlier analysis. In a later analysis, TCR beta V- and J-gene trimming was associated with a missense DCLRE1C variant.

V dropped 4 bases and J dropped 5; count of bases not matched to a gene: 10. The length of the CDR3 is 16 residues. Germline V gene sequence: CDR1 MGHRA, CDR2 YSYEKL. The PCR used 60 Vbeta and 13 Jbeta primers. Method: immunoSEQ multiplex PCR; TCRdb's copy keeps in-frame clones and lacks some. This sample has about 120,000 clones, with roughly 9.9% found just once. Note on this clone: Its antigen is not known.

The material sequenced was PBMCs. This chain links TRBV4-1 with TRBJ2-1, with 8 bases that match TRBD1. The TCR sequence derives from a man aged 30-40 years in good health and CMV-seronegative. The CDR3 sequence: CASSLWTGKKDNEQFF. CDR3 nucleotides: TGCGCCAGCAGCCTTTGGACAGGGAAGAAGGACAATGAGCAGTTCTTC.